This T cell receptor (beta chain) was recovered during a study of blood T cell repertoires in COVID-19. Across the whole study: In each case, the material was cDNA or gDNA derived from T cells, B-cell-depleted T cells, or PBMCs.

CDR3 length: 15 residues. Between the trimmed V and J ends, which lost 7 bases and 2 bases, there was a span of 16 bases. Germline CDR1 is SGHRS and CDR2 is YFSETQ. Data came from immunoSEQ multiplex PCR; TCRdb stores just in-frame clones and leaves some out. Altogether 250,000 to 300,000 clones are present, roughly 87% being singletons, with the ten largest covering about 1%. This clone came up once. Cohort 3 donors were reported recovered after two negative PCRs, clearance, or symptom resolution. The sequence was collected from a woman younger than 45 who had recovered from COVID-19. Sequenced: PBMCs or T cells enriched from blood (not recorded which). V and J are TRBV5-1 and TRBJ2-1; tentatively, D is TRBD2 (5 bases). The CDR3 sequence is CASAIGGRTYNEQFF. CDR3 DNA sequence: TGCGCCAGCGCTATAGGAGGTAGGACCTACAATGAGCAGTTCTTC.